The next 19 T cell receptor beta chains were all read from a single sample in a study of CD8 T cells in Susac syndrome (dated by TCRdb to between 2018 and 2021). The library came from the immunoSEQ multiplex PCR assay. RNA was extracted using the RNeasy kit, and about 0.45 to 1 ug of the RNA was reverse transcribed with random hexamers. TCRdb itself trimmed the public reads at Q25 with fastp, ran MiXCR and retained productive beta chains. Every CDR3 protein is listed once, alongside the most common genes and DNA of its rows. The sample records 200,000 to 250,000 distinct CDR3 sequences, about 95% of which are singletons. The ten largest clonotypes hold 0.082% of the sample. The sequenced material came from CD4+ T cells from PBMCs. Receptors were obtained from a human donor with multiple sclerosis.

The V call is TRBV6-4, the J call TRBJ2-3, with D maybe TRBD2 (7 bases). The CDR3 consists of 15 residues. V lost 2 bases and J lost 5, with 14 bases in between. From germline, CDR1 is MRHNA and CDR2 SNTAGT. CDR3 in DNA: TGTGCCAGCAGTGACGGCCGGGGGGCCCAAGATACGCAGTATTTT. It yields the protein CASSDGRGAQDTQYF.

The J gene is TRBJ1-2, the V gene TRBV30; D unclear. There are 13 residues in the CDR3. Trimming took off 2 bases at V and 4 bases at J, with 11 bases between the two ends. Germline CDR1 GTSNPN, CDR2 SVGIG (reference sequence). Here the CDR3 reads CAWSSSPLYGYTF. CDR3 sequence (DNA): TGTGCCTGGAGTTCATCCCCTCTCTATGGCTACACCTTC.

This clonotype was counted a single time. This chain joins TRBV25-1 and TRBJ1-5, with a tentative D call TRBD1 (6 bases). V lost 6 bases and J lost 3, with 12 bases in between. The germline gives CDR1 MGHDK, CDR2 SYGVNS. This CDR3 is built from 14 residues. The DNA for the CDR3 is TGTGCCAGCAGGGAAACAGGGTACAATCAGCCCCAGCATTTT. This codes for CASRETGYNQPQHF.

The chain links TRBV12-3 or TRBV12-4 to TRBJ1-5; perhaps TRBD1 as D (6 bases). The CDR3 consists of 18 residues. V was trimmed by 4 bases and J by 4 bases, leaving 23 bases between them. The CDR3 protein is CASSSALRSGAGNQPQHF. The CDR3 DNA reads as TGTGCCAGCAGTTCCGCTTTGCGTTCGGGGGCAGGGAATCAGCCCCAGCATTTT.

The chain carries TRBV6-5 and TRBJ2-7, with D possibly TRBD2 on 6 matching bases. The V gene lost 6 bases and the J gene lost 4 bases, with 19 bases spanning the gap. In germline, CDR1 is MNHEY, CDR2 SVGAGI. The CDR3 runs to 15 residues. The DNA of the CDR3 is TGTGCCAGCAGCCAAGTAGCGGCAGGGACGTACGAGCAGTACTTC. Translated, it gives CASSQVAAGTYEQYF.

This clonotype appeared once. This chain uses TRBV20-1 with TRBJ2-3; TRBD1 agrees at 9 bases. The germline gives CDR1 DFQATT, CDR2 SNEGSKA (reference sequence). V was pared by 6 bases and J by 4 bases, with 11 bases of the junction left unmatched. The CDR3 is made up of 15 amino acids. CDR3: CSAKIRDRVADTQYF. In DNA, the CDR3 is TGCAGTGCAAAGATCCGGGACAGGGTCGCAGATACGCAGTATTTT.

This chain uses TRBV7-8 with TRBJ2-1; the D is unclear. CDR1 is SGHVS and CDR2 is FQNEAQ in the germline V gene. Trimming pared 2 bases from V and 10 bases from J, leaving 12 bases between. This CDR3 is built from 13 residues. The CDR3 sequence is CASSLSRLTEQFF. The CDR3 DNA sequence: TGTGCCAGCAGCTTAAGCCGGCTCACAGAGCAGTTCTTC.

The chain combines TRBV5-6 with TRBJ1-2, with unresolved D. Germline values: CDR1 SGHDT, CDR2 YYEEEE. The CDR3 is 13 residues long. V was cut by 0 bases and J by 2 bases, with 5 bases left in between. This CDR3 is CASSLERNYGYTF. As DNA, the CDR3 is TGTGCCAGCAGCTTGGAAAGGAACTATGGCTACACCTTC.

The chain links TRBV6-1 to TRBJ2-5; D perhaps matches TRBD1 (6 bases). Germline CDR1 and CDR2: MNHNS and SASEGT. There are 16 residues in the CDR3. The ends were cut back, 4 bases at V and 1 base at J, with 16 bases in the middle. Here the CDR3 DNA reads TGTGCCAGCAGTGTGGGCAGGGGCCCTCCCCAAGAGACCCAGTACTTC. It yields the protein CASSVGRGPPQETQYF.

The rearrangement links TRBV5-1 to TRBJ2-1, with D possibly called TRBD1 or TRBD2 (5 bases each). Germline-derived CDR1 and CDR2 are SGHRS and YFSETQ. CDR3 length: 17 amino acids. V shed 3 bases and J shed 6 bases, with 22 bases lying between them. In DNA form, the CDR3 reads TGCGCCAGCAGCTCCGGTGGGACCAGCCCCTTCACCAATGAGCAGTTCTTC. It translates to CASSSGGTSPFTNEQFF.

The chain recombines TRBV20-1 with TRBJ1-1; D possibly corresponds to TRBD1 (6 bases). In germline, CDR1 is DFQATT, CDR2 SNEGSKA (reference sequence). CDR3 size: 13 residues. Trimming cost V 0 bases and J 8 bases, with 13 bases left between them. The CDR3 DNA follows: TGCAGTGCTAGAGAAGCAGGGGTAAACGAAGCTTTCTTT. Its translation is CSAREAGVNEAFF.

The count of this clonotype is one. This chain uses TRBV2 with TRBJ1-2; D unclear. V lost 5 bases to trimming and J lost 0 bases, with 7 bases between them. The CDR3 loop spans 13 amino acids. From germline, CDR1 is SNHLY and CDR2 FYNNEI. The chain's CDR3 is CASSLTTNYGYTF. Here the CDR3 DNA reads TGTGCCAGCAGTCTCACCACTAACTATGGCTACACCTTC.

This sequence joins TRBV14 and TRBJ1-6, with TRBD1 matching 7 bases. Germline-derived CDR1 and CDR2 are SGHDN and FVKESK. Unmatched junction bases numbered 8, after V lost 0 bases and J lost 9 bases. This CDR3 has 16 amino acids. This chain's CDR3 is CASSQEWGTETSPLHF. CDR3 DNA: TGTGCCAGCAGCCAAGAATGGGGGACAGAGACTTCACCCCTCCACTTT.

This chain links TRBV30 with TRBJ2-7, with a weak D call TRBD2 (5 bases). CDR1 and CDR2 (germline): GTSNPN, SVGIG (reference sequence). This CDR3 has 13 amino acids. Trimming stripped 3 bases from V and 5 bases from J, with 14 bases between. The CDR3, as DNA: TGTGCCTGGAGCGAGGGATGGAGGAACGAGCAGTACTTC. The encoded protein is CAWSEGWRNEQYF.

V gene TRBV30 combines with J gene TRBJ1-4, with a weak D call TRBD1 (5 bases). The length of the CDR3 is 15 residues. V was pared by 5 bases and J by 8 bases, with 21 bases between. The germline V gene encodes CDR1 GTSNPN and CDR2 SVGIG (reference sequence). This chain's CDR3 is CAWGDGSRDVEKLFF. CDR3 in DNA: TGTGCCTGGGGTGATGGGAGCAGGGATGTCGAAAAACTGTTTTTT.

The rearrangement links TRBV9 to TRBJ1-6; D not certain. Trimming shortened V by 4 bases and J by 8 bases, and 10 bases separated the two germline ends. The CDR3 extends over 13 amino acids. Per the germline V gene, CDR1 is SGDLS and CDR2 is YYNGEE. The CDR3, as DNA: TGTGCCAGCAGCACCAGCGTAGATTCACCCCTCCACTTT. Its protein product is CASSTSVDSPLHF. The full variable domain, in which reference TRBV9 and TRBJ1-6 provide the parts outside the CDR3, is DSGVTQTPKHLITATGQRVTLRCSPRSGDLSVYWYQQSLDQGLQFLIQYYNGEERAKGNILERFSAQQFPDLHSELNLSSLELGDSALYFCASSTSVDSPLHFGNGTRLTVT.

V usage is TRBV30 and J usage is TRBJ1-5; 7 positions agree with TRBD1. The CDR3 contains 15 residues. J gave up 2 bases and V 5 bases, and 9 bases lay outside the gene matches. In germline, CDR1 is GTSNPN, CDR2 SVGIG (reference sequence). DNA of the CDR3: TGTGCCTGGGGTGATGACAGGGTAGGCAATCAGCCCCAGCATTTT. It codes for CAWGDDRVGNQPQHF.

This chain links TRBV30 with TRBJ2-6; no firm D call. Trimming cost V 1 base and J 1 base, with 8 bases left between them. The CDR3 totals 15 residues. Germline CDR1 GTSNPN, CDR2 SVGIG (reference sequence). The CDR3 is CAWSARRSGANVLTF. The DNA for the CDR3 is TGTGCCTGGAGTGCCAGAAGATCTGGGGCCAACGTCCTGACTTTC.

V is TRBV27 and J is TRBJ2-6; D not resolved. The CDR3 covers 15 residues. Between the trimmed V and J ends, which lost 5 bases and 0 bases, there was a span of 8 bases. The germline V gene has CDR1 MNHEY and CDR2 SMNVEV (reference sequence). This CDR3 is CASSPAASGANVLTF. The CDR3 region has the DNA TGTGCCAGCAGTCCTGCGGCCTCTGGGGCCAACGTCCTGACTTTC.